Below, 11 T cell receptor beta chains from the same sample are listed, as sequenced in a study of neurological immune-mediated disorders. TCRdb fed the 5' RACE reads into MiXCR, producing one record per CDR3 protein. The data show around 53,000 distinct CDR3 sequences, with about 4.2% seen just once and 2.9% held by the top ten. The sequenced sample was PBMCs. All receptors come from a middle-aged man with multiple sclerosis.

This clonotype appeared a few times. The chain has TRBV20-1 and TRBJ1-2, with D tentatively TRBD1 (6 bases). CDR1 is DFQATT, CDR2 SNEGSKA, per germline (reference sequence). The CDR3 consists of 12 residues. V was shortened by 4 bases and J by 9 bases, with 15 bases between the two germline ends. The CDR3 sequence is CSATPGEGRYTF. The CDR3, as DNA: TGCAGTGCTACCCCAGGGGAAGGGCGCTACACCTTC.

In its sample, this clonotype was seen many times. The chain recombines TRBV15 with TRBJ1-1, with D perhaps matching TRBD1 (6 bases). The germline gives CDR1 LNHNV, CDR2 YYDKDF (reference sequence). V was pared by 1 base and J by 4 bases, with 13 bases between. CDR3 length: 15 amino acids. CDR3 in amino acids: CATSRVVGARTEAFF. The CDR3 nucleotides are TGTGCCACCAGCAGAGTGGTGGGGGCGCGCACTGAAGCTTTCTTT.

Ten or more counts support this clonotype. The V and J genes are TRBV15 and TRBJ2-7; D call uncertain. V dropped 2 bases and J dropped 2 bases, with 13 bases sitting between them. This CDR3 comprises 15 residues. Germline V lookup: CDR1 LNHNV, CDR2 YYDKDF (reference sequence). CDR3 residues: CATSRKGPRAYEQYF. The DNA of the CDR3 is TGTGCCACCAGCAGAAAGGGTCCCCGGGCCTACGAGCAGTACTTC.

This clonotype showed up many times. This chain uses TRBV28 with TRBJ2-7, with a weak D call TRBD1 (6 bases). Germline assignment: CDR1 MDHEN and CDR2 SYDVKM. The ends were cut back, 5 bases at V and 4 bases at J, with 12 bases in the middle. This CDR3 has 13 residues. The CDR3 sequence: CASSIDRKYEQYF. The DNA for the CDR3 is TGTGCCAGCAGTATCGACAGGAAATACGAGCAGTACTTC.

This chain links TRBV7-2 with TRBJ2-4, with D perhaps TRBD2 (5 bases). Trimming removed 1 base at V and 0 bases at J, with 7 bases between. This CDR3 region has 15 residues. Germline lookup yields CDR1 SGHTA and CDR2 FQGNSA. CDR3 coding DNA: TGTGCCAGCAGCTTAGGGGAGTTAGCCAAAAACATTCAGTACTTC. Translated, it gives CASSLGELAKNIQYF.

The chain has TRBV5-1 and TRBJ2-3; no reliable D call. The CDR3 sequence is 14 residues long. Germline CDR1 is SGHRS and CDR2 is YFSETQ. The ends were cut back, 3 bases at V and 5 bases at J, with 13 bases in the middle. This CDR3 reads CASSWPPPRDTQYF. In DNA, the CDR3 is TGCGCCAGCAGCTGGCCACCACCGAGAGATACGCAGTATTTT.

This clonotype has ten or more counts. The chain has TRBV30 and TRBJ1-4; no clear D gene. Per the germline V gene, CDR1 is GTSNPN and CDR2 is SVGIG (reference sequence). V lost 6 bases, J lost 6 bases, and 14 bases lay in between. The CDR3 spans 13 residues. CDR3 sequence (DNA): TGTGCCTGCACGGAGGCGTTGGATGAAAAACTGTTTTTT. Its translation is CACTEALDEKLFF. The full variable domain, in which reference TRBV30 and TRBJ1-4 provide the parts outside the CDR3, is SQTIHQWPATLVQPVGSPLSLECTVEGTSNPNLYWYRQAAGRGLQLLFYSVGIGQISSEVPQNLSASRPQDRQFILSSKKLLLSDSGFYLCACTEALDEKLFFGSGTQLSVL.

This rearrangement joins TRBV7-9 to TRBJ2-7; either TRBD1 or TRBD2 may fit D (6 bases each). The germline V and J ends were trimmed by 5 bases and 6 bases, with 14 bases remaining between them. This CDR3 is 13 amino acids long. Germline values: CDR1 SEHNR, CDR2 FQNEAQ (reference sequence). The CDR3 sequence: CASSPGAGGEQYF. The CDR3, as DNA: TGTGCCAGCAGCCCGGGGGCCGGGGGCGAGCAGTACTTC.

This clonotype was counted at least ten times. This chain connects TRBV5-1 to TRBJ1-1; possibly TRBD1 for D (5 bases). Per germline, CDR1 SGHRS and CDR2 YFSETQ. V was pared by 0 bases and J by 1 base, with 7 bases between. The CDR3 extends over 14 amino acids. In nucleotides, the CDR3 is TGCGCCAGCAGCTTGGGGGGCACGAACACTGAAGCTTTCTTT. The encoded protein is CASSLGGTNTEAFF.

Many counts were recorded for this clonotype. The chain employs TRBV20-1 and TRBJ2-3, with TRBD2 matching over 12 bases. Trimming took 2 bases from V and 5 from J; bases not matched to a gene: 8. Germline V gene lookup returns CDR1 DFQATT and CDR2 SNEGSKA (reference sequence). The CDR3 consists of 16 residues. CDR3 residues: CSARFGLAGRVDTQYF. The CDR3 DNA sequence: TGCAGTGCTAGATTTGGACTAGCGGGAAGAGTAGATACGCAGTATTTT.

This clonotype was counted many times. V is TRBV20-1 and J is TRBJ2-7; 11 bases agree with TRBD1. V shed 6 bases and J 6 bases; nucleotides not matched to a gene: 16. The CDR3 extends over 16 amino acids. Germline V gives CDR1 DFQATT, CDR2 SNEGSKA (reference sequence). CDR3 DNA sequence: TGCAGTGCCCCGCTGACCGGGACAGGGGGTATCGGCGAGCAGTACTTC. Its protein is CSAPLTGTGGIGEQYF.